A selection of T cell receptor beta chains follows, all from one sample in a study of T cells in localized non-small cell lung cancer. Using immunoSEQ multiplex PCR, the repertoire was profiled, and TCRdb retains in-frame clones only, with some absent. The sample has tens of thousands of clones; roughly 80% are singletons. The source material was peripheral blood, sampled before any cancer treatment. These receptors were obtained from a male donor at least 60 years old with stage II squamous cell lung carcinoma. Each CDR3 is given with its conserved first and last residue. Part of the rows lack a size; the others show once, few, many or a class for expanded clones.

clone_size,j_call,v_call,cdr3_aa
-,TRBJ1-6,TRBV6-5,CASSDNSPLHF
-,TRBJ1-4,TRBV18,CASSTALQGPTNEKLFF
-,TRBJ2-1,TRBV13,CASSLSPEGQGYNEQFF
-,TRBJ2-2,TRBV7-9,CAGRTGNTGELFF
-,TRBJ2-1,TRBV7-8,CASSFGPLYNEQFF
once,TRBJ2-1,TRBV6-4,CASSPGGLLRNEQFF
-,TRBJ2-7,TRBV5-6,CASSPGLAGAYEQYF
few,TRBJ1-2,TRBV11-2,CASSLDRAGGYTF
-,TRBJ2-4,TRBV6-6,CASSQDRAKNIQYF
-,TRBJ1-2,TRBV6-5,CASSWTGVDGYTF
-,TRBJ2-6,TRBV5-1,CASKENSGANVLTF
few,TRBJ2-7,TRBV6-1,CASSELAGEAYEQYF
-,TRBJ2-2,TRBV2,CASRQIRTGELFF
medium-sized,TRBJ1-2,TRBV7-9,CASSSDRGRVYGYTF
-,TRBJ2-7,TRBV2,CASSLRQGVISYEQYF
once,TRBJ2-7,TRBV7-9,CASSSLSSYEQYF
-,TRBJ2-1,TRBV7-8,CASSFSIAFDEQFF
-,TRBJ2-7,TRBV30,CAWSVRGQAGWSEQYF
-,TRBJ1-5,TRBV15,CATSREGSQHF
-,TRBJ1-5,TRBV13,CASSLRRGGNQPQHF
-,TRBJ1-2,TRBV5-1,CASRDRGSLSYGYTF
-,TRBJ2-3,TRBV6-1,CASREDLGATDTQYF
-,TRBJ2-7,TRBV6-5,CASSRGAGTLHEQYF
once,TRBJ2-3,TRBV7-9,CASSPPADTQYF